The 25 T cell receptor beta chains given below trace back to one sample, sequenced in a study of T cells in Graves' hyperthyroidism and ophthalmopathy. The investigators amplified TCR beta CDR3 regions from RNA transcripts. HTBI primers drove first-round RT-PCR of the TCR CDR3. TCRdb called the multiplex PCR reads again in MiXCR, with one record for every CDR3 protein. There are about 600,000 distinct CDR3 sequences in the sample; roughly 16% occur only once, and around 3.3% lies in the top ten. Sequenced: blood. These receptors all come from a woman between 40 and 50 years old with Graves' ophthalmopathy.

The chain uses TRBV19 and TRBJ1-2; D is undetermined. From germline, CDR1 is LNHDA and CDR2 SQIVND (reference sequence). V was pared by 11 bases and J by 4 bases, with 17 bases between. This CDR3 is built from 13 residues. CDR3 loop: CASSRGLVYGYTF. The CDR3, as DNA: TGTGCCTCCTCCAGAGGCCTTGTCTATGGCTACACCTTC. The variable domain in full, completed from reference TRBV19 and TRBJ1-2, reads DGGITQSPKYLFRKEGQNVTLSCEQNLNHDAMYWYRQDPGQGLRLIYYSQIVNDFQKGDIAEGYSVSREKKESFPLTVTSAQKNPTAFYLCASSRGLVYGYTFGSGTRLTVV.

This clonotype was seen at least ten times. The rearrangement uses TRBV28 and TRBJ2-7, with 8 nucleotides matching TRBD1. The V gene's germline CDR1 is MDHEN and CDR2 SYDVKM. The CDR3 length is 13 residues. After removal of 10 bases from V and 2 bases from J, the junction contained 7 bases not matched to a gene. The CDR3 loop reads CATQQGGPYEQYF. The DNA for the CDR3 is TGTGCCACCCAACAGGGGGGCCCCTACGAGCAGTACTTC.

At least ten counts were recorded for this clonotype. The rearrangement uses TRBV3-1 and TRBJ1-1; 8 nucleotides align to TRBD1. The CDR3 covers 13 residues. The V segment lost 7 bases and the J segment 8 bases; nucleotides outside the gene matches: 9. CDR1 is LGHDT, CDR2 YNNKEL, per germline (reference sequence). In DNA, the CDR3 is TGTGCCAGCAACACCGGGACAGGCTTGGAAGCTTTCTTT. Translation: CASNTGTGLEAFF. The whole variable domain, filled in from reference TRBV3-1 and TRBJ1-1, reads DTAVSQTPKYLVTQMGNDKSIKCEQNLGHDTMYWYKQDSKKFLKIMFSYNNKELIINETVPNRFSPKSPDKAHLNLHINSLELGDSAVYFCASNTGTGLEAFFGQGTRLTVV.

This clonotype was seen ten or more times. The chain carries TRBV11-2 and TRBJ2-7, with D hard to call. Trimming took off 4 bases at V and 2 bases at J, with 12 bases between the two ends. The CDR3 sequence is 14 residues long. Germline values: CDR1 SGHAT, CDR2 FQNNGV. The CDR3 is CASSSPRRTYEQYF. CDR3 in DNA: TGTGCCAGCAGCTCCCCCAGGCGAACCTACGAGCAGTACTTC. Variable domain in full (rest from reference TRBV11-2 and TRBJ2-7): EAGVAQSPRYKIIEKRQSVAFWCNPISGHATLYWYQQILGQGPKLLIQFQNNGVVDDSQLPKDRFSAERLKGVDSTLKIQPAKLEDSAVYLCASSSPRRTYEQYFGPGTRLTVT.

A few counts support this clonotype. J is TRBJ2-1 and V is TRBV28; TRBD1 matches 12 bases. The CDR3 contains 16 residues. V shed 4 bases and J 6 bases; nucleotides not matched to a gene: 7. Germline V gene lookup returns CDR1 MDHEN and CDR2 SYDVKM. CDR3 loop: CASSSTGTGGFNEQFF. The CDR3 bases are TGTGCCAGCAGTTCAACCGGGACAGGGGGCTTCAATGAGCAGTTCTTC. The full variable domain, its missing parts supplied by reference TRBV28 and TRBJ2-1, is DVKVTQSSRYLVKRTGEKVFLECVQDMDHENMFWYRQDPGLGLRLIYFSYDVKMKEKGDIPEGYSVSREKKERFSLILESASTNQTSMYLCASSSTGTGGFNEQFFGPGTRLTVL.

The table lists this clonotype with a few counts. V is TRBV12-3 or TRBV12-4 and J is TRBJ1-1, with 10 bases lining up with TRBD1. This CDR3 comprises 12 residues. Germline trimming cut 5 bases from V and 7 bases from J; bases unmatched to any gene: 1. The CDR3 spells CASSGTGVEAFF. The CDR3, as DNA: TGTGCCAGCAGTGGGACAGGGGTTGAAGCTTTCTTT.

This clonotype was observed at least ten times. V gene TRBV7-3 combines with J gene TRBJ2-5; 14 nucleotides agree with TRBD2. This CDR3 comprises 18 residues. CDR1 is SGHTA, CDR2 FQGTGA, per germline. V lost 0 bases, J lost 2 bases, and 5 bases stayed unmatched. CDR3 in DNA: TGTGCCAGCAGCTTAACAGGGACTAGCGGGGGAAATCAAGAGACCCAGTACTTC. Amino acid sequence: CASSLTGTSGGNQETQYF.

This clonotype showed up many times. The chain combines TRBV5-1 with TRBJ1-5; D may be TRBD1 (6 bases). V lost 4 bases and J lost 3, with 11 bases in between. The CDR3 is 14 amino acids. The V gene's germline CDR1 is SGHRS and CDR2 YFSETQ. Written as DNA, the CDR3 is TGCGCCAGCAGCCCCGGGGGGGCCAATCAGCCCCAGCATTTT. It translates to CASSPGGANQPQHF.

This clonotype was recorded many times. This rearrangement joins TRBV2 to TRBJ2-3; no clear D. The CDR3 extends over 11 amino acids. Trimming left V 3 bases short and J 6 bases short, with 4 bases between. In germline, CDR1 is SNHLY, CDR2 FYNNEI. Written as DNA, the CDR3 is TGTGCCAGCAGTGATGGGGATACGCAGTATTTT. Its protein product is CASSDGDTQYF.

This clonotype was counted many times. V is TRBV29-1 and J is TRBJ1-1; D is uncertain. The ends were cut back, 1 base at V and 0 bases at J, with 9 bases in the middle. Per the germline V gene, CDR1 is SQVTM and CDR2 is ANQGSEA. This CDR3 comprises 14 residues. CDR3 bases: TGCAGCGTTGAAGCGAATAGGATGAACACTGAAGCTTTCTTT. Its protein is CSVEANRMNTEAFF.

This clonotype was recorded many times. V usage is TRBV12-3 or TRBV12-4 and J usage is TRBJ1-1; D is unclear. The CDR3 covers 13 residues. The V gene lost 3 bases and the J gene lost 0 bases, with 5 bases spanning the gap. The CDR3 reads CASSFRLNTEAFF. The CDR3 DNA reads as TGTGCCAGCAGTTTTCGCTTGAACACTGAAGCTTTCTTT.

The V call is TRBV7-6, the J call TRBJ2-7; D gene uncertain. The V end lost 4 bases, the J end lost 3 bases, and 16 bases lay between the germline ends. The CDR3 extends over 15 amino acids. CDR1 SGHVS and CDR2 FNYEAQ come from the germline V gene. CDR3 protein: CASSSEVGRHYEQYF. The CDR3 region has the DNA TGTGCCAGCAGCTCCGAGGTCGGACGGCACTACGAGCAGTACTTC.

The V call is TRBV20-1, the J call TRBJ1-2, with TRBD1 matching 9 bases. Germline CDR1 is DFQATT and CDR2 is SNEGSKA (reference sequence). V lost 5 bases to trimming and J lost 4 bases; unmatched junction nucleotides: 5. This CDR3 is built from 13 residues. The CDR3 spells CSAFPDRGYGYTF. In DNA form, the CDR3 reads TGCAGTGCTTTCCCGGACAGGGGCTATGGCTACACCTTC.

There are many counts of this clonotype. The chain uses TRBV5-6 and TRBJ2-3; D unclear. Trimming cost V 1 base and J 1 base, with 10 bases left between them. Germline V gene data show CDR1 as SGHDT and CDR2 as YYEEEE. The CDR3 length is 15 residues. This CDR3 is CASSLPAGRTDTQYF. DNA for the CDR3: TGTGCCAGCAGCTTGCCAGCCGGGCGCACAGATACGCAGTATTTT. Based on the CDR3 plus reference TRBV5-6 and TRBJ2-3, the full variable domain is DAGVTQSPTHLIKTRGQQVTLRCSPKSGHDTVSWYQQALGQGPQFIFQYYEEEERQRGNFPDRFSGHQFPNYSSELNVNALLLGDSALYLCASSLPAGRTDTQYFGPGTRLTVL.

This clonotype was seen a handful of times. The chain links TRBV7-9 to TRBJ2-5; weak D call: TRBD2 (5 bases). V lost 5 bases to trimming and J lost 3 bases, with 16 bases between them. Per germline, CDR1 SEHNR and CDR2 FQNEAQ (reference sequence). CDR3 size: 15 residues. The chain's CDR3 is CASSVGLAREETQYF. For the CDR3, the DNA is TGTGCCAGCAGCGTCGGACTTGCCCGGGAAGAGACCCAGTACTTC.

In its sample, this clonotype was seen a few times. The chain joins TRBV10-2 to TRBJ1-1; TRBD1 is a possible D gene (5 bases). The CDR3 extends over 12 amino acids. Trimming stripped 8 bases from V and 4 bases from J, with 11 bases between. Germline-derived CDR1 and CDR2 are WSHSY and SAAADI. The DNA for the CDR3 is TGCGCCAGCGGCAGGGTGGGCACTGAAGCTTTCTTT. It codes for CASGRVGTEAFF.

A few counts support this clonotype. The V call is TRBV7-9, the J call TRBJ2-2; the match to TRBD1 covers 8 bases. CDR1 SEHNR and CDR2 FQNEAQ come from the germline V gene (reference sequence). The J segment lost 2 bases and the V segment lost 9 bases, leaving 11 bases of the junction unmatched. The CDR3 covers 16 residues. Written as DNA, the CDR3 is TGTGCCAGTACCCGGGGGACAGGAGGCAACACCGGGGAGCTGTTTTTT. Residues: CASTRGTGGNTGELFF.

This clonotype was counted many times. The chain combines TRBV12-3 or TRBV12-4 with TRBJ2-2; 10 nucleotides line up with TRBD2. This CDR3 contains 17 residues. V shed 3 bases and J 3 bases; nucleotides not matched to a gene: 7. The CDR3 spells CASSLILAGIYTGELFF. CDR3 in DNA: TGTGCCAGCAGTTTGATACTAGCGGGGATTTACACCGGGGAGCTGTTTTTT.

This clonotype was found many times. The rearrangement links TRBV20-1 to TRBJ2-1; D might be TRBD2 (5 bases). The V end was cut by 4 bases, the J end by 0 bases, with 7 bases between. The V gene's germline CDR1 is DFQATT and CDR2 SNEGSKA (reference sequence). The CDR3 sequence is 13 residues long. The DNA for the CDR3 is TGCAGTGCTATGGGGAGCTCCTACAATGAGCAGTTCTTC. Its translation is CSAMGSSYNEQFF.

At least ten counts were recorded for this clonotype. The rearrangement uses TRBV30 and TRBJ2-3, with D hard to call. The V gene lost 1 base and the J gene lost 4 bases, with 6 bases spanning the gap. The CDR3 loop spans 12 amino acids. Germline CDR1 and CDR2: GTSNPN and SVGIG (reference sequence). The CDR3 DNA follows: TGTGCCTGGAGTGCTGGAGCAGATACGCAGTATTTT. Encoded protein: CAWSAGADTQYF. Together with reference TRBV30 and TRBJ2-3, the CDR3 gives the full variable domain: SQTIHQWPATLVQPVGSPLSLECTVEGTSNPNLYWYRQAAGRGLQLLFYSVGIGQISSEVPQNLSASRPQDRQFILSSKKLLLSDSGFYLCAWSAGADTQYFGPGTRLTVL.

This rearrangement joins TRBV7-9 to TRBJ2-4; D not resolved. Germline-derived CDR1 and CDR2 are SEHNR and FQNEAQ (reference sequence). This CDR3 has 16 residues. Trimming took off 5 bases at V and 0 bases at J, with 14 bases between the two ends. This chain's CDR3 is CASSPSTYIAKNIQYF. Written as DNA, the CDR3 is TGTGCCAGCAGCCCGAGTACCTATATAGCCAAAAACATTCAGTACTTC. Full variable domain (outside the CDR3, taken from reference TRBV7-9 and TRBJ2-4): DTGVSQNPRHKITKRGQNVTFRCDPISEHNRLYWYRQTLGQGPEFLTYFQNEAQLEKSRLLSDRFSAERPKGSFSTLEIQRTEQGDSAMYLCASSPSTYIAKNIQYFGAGTRLSVL.

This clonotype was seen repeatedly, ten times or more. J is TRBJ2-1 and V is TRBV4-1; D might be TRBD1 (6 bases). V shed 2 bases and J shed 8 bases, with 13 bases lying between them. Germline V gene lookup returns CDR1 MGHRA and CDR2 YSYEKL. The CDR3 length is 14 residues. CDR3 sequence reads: CASSQRTEVDEQFF. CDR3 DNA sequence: TGCGCCAGCAGCCAACGGACAGAGGTCGATGAGCAGTTCTTC.

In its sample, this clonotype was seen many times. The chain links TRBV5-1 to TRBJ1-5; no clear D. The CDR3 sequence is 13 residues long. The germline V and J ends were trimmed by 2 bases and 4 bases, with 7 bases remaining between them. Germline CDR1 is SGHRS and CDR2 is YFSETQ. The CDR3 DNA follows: TGCGCCAGCAGCTTCGAAGGGAATCAGCCCCAGCATTTT. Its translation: CASSFEGNQPQHF.

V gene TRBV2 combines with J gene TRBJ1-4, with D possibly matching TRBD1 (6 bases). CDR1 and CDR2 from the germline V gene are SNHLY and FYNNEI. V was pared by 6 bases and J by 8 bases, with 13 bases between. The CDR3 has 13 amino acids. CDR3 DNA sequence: TGTGCCAGCAGACAGGGCCTAGAGGAAAAACTGTTTTTT. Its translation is CASRQGLEEKLFF.

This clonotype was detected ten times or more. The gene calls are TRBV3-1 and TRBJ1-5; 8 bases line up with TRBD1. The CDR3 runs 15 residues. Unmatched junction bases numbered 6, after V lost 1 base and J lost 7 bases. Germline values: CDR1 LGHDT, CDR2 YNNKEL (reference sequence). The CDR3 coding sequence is TGTGCCAGCAGCCAAGGAGGACAGGGATTACAGCCCCAGCATTTT. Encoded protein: CASSQGGQGLQPQHF.